A single count supports the clone carrying this T cell receptor (beta chain). Its target is not known. The PCR ran on 60 Vbeta and 13 Jbeta primers. Generated by immunoSEQ multiplex PCR, the TCRdb table keeps only in-frame clones and is missing some. The sample includes around 180,000 clones, 70% to 90% of them seen just once. The source of the sample is a study of cytomegalovirus exposure and HLA in healthy donors. Whole-study results and caveats: When analyzed later, the rates of TCR association showed variation by HLA locus, with DRB1 the most and HLA-C the fewest. Cytomegalovirus status, reportedly, was diagnosed with high specificity and sensitivity by the classifier.

The sequencing input was PBMCs. This receptor was taken from a girl aged 10 to 17 in good health and CMV-seropositive.

Here the CDR3 reads CASSILADTQYF. The CDR3 DNA sequence: TGCGCCAGCAGTATACTTGCAGATACGCAGTATTTT. The chain has TRBV5-1 and TRBJ2-3; D gene uncertain. The germline CDR1 and CDR2 sequences are SGHRS and YFSETQ. Trimming removed 5 bases from V and 4 bases from J, with 8 bases in between. This CDR3 is built from 12 residues.